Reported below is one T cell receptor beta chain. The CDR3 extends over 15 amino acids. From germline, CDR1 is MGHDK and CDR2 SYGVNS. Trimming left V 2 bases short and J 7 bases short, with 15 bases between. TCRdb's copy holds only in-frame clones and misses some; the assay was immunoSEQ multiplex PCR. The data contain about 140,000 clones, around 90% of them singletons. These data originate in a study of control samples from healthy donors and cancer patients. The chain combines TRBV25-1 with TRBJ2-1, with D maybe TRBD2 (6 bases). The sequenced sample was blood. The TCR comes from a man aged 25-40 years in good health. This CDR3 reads CASSELTGSGNEQFF. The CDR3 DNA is TGTGCCAGCAGTGAACTAACGGGGAGCGGGAATGAGCAGTTCTTC.